This T cell receptor beta chain was recorded in a study of blood T cell repertoires in COVID-19. The method was immunoSEQ multiplex PCR; TCRdb's version includes in-frame clones alone and lacks a portion of them. This repertoire shows about 110,000 clones, about 82% found once; its top ten account for 6.2%. The V gene's germline CDR1 is SQVTM and CDR2 ANQGSEA. The CDR3 has 13 amino acids. As regards this clone: The junction shows a germline mismatch at one end, possibly a read error.

The sequenced sample consisted of peripheral blood. The chain couples TRBV29-1 to TRBJ2-5; 9 bases agree with TRBD1. This receptor was taken from a man older than 75 with COVID-19, enrolled during active disease. CDR3 nucleotide sequence: TGCAGCGTGGGGACAGGGAACCAGGAGACCCAGTACTTC. It codes for CSVGTGNQETQYF.